This passage covers 32 T cell receptor beta chains from one sample sequenced in a study of blood T cell repertoires in COVID-19 (dated by TCRdb to the early 2020s). To prepare the library, the immunoSEQ multiplex PCR assay was applied. In TCRdb, the immuneACCESS table is reduced to in-frame sequences with V and J assigned. These tables do not hold every clone; where another copy was compared, an unresolved V gene accounts for under half, and the others remain unexplained. The sample table records 10,000 to 15,000 clones; 83% of these occur just once. The ten largest clonotypes hold around 25% of the sample. The sequencing input was peripheral blood. The receptors shown here come from a man in his forties with active or convalescent COVID-19.

The chain employs TRBV19 and TRBJ2-7; D is perhaps TRBD1 (5 bases). Between the trimmed V and J ends, which lost 1 base and 7 bases, there was a span of 11 bases. CDR3 length: 13 amino acids. CDR1 is LNHDA, CDR2 SQIVND, per germline (reference sequence). CDR3 amino acids: CASSIVDKREQYF. In nucleotides, the CDR3 is TGTGCCAGTAGTATAGTGGACAAGAGGGAGCAGTACTTC.

The chain carries TRBV27 and TRBJ1-1; D may be TRBD1 (6 bases). Germline loops: CDR1 MNHEY, CDR2 SMNVEV (reference sequence). The ends were cut back, 6 bases at V and 2 bases at J, with 13 bases in the middle. CDR3 length equals 14 residues. The CDR3 spells CASRFGGANTEAFF. The CDR3 nucleotides are TGTGCCAGCAGGTTCGGGGGGGCTAACACTGAAGCTTTCTTT.

CDR3 sequence: CASGGTGSEAFF. The CDR3 coding sequence is TGTGCCAGCGGGGGGACAGGGTCTGAAGCTTTCTTT. This rearrangement joins TRBV12-3 or TRBV12-4 to TRBJ1-1; 9 positions match TRBD1. The J segment lost 6 bases and the V segment lost 8 bases, leaving 4 bases of the junction unmatched. CDR3 length: 12 amino acids.

V is TRBV30 and J is TRBJ1-6, with D perhaps TRBD1 (6 bases). Trimming left V 3 bases short and J 6 bases short, with 15 bases between. CDR3 length equals 15 residues. Germline CDR1 GTSNPN, CDR2 SVGIG (reference sequence). CDR3: CAWSRGGVVNSPLHF. The CDR3 DNA follows: TGTGCCTGGAGCCGAGGGGGGGTGGTTAATTCACCCCTCCACTTT.

The chain links TRBV3-1 (or the pseudogene TRBV3-2) to TRBJ2-1, with TRBD1 matching 9 bases. V lost 4 bases, J lost 6 bases, and 7 bases stayed unmatched. The CDR3 has 15 residues. Germline V gene lookup returns CDR1 LGHDT and CDR2 YNNKEL (reference sequence). Here the CDR3 reads CASSRQGETGNEQFF. The CDR3 DNA reads as TGTGCCAGCAGCCGACAGGGGGAGACGGGCAATGAGCAGTTCTTC.

The chain links TRBV5-1 to TRBJ2-3; D gene uncertain. Germline CDR1 is SGHRS and CDR2 is YFSETQ. The CDR3 runs 13 residues. Trimming stripped 0 bases from V and 7 bases from J, with 9 bases between. CDR3 protein: CASSLGPSNTQYF. The CDR3 nucleotides read TGCGCCAGCAGCTTGGGTCCCTCTAATACGCAGTATTTT.

V usage is TRBV6-4 and J usage is TRBJ1-5, with a possible D match to TRBD1 (6 bases). The CDR3 loop spans 15 amino acids. Germline V gives CDR1 MRHNA, CDR2 SNTAGT. V lost 8 bases, J lost 9 bases, and 23 bases lay in between. Here the CDR3 reads CASLVVMGALRPQHF. Written as DNA, the CDR3 is TGTGCCAGCCTGGTTGTAATGGGGGCCCTGCGGCCCCAGCATTTT.

CDR3 nucleotides: TGTGCCAGCAGCTTAAGACAGGGGGCACAGGGTTCACCCCTCCACTTT. This translates into CASSLRQGAQGSPLHF. V and J are TRBV5-5 and TRBJ1-6; 10 positions match TRBD1. The germline CDR1 and CDR2 sequences are SGHKS and YYEKEE (reference sequence). The CDR3 spans 16 residues. After removal of 2 bases from V and 9 bases from J, the junction contained 8 bases not matched to a gene.

The chain is built from TRBV5-1 and TRBJ2-3, with 10 positions matching TRBD2. After removal of 4 bases from V and 3 bases from J, the junction contained 2 bases not matched to a gene. The CDR3 consists of 14 residues. The germline CDR1 and CDR2 sequences are SGHRS and YFSETQ. CDR3 loop: CASSGGLATDTQYF. CDR3 coding DNA: TGCGCCAGCAGCGGGGGACTAGCGACAGATACGCAGTATTTT.

In this sample, this clone turned up once. The CDR3 nucleotides read TGTGCCAGCAGCAGTAGCGGCGGACAGGGTAGAGGTACGCAGTATTTT. It yields the protein CASSSSGGQGRGTQYF. V is TRBV7-2 and J is TRBJ2-3, with TRBD1 matching over 8 bases. CDR1 is SGHTA and CDR2 is FQGNSA in the germline V gene. CDR3 length equals 16 residues. The V segment lost 5 bases and the J segment 8 bases; nucleotides outside the gene matches: 15.

This clone came up a few times. The chain is built from TRBV7-9 and TRBJ2-2, with D perhaps TRBD2 (6 bases). The ends were cut back, 7 bases at V and 6 bases at J, with 21 bases in the middle. Germline CDR1 SEHNR, CDR2 FQNEAQ (reference sequence). The CDR3 runs to 16 residues. For the CDR3, the DNA is TGTGCCAGCACCACCGGAATCGGGGGTGGCTCCGGGGAGCTGTTTTTT. Protein product: CASTTGIGGGSGELFF.

This clone is judged large (0.1 to 1%). CDR3 sequence: CASSVGTGGSYEQYF. The CDR3 bases are TGTGCCAGCAGCGTGGGGACAGGGGGCTCCTACGAGCAGTACTTC. This sequence joins TRBV5-5 and TRBJ2-7; 11 bases align to TRBD1. This CDR3 is built from 15 residues. The ends lost 4 bases at V and 0 bases at J; junction bases unmatched: 3. CDR1 SGHKS and CDR2 YYEKEE come from the germline V gene (reference sequence).

The V call is TRBV10-3, the J call TRBJ2-1, with a possible D match to TRBD1 (6 bases). This CDR3 is 13 amino acids long. Germline CDR1 and CDR2: ENHRY and SYGVKD. The CDR3 is CAIGSGDGGEQFF. The CDR3 coding sequence is TGTGCAATCGGGTCAGGGGATGGTGGTGAGCAGTTCTTC.

V gene TRBV7-2 combines with J gene TRBJ2-2; possibly TRBD2 for D (6 bases). The length of the CDR3 is 15 residues. V dropped 3 bases and J dropped 6 bases, with 14 bases sitting between them. Germline V lookup: CDR1 SGHTA, CDR2 FQGNSA. This chain's CDR3 is CASSFLAGLPGELFF. The CDR3 bases are TGTGCCAGCAGCTTCTTGGCGGGACTGCCCGGGGAGCTGTTTTTT.

The CDR3 nucleotides read TGTGCCTGGGCTAGCGGGGGGAGGGCCAAAAACATTCAGTACTTC. It translates to CAWASGGRAKNIQYF. The rearrangement joins TRBV30 to TRBJ2-4, with TRBD2 matching 11 bases. Germline CDR1 is GTSNPN and CDR2 is SVGIG (reference sequence). V trimming: 5 bases; J trimming: 1 base; junction bases outside the gene matches: 4. CDR3 length: 15 amino acids.

J is TRBJ2-5 and V is TRBV21-1; the table's D call, TRBD2, was not checked against the DNA. TRBV21-1 is a pseudogene. This CDR3 is 23 amino acids long. In DNA form, the CDR3 reads TGTGCCAGCAGCAAAGTCTGCGCGAGGACCCGGGCCACCGGGAAGGTTGGGTGCGAGACCCAGTACTTC. It translates to CASSKVCARTRATGKVGCETQYF.

V is TRBV7-2 and J is TRBJ2-2; D possibly corresponds to TRBD2 (5 bases). The CDR3 loop spans 13 amino acids. Germline CDR1 is SGHTA and CDR2 is FQGNSA. Trimming left V 1 base short and J 9 bases short, with 9 bases between. The CDR3 nucleotides are TGTGCCAGCAGCTTAGAAGGGAGCCGGGAGCTGTTTTTT. It translates to CASSLEGSRELFF.

The V call is TRBV5-6, the J call TRBJ2-3, with 7 bases that match TRBD1. Trimming took 0 bases from V and 4 from J; bases not matched to a gene: 2. This CDR3 contains 14 residues. Germline loops: CDR1 SGHDT, CDR2 YYEEEE. The CDR3 loop is CASSLGQGADTQYF. CDR3 nucleotides: TGTGCCAGCAGCTTGGGACAGGGAGCAGATACGCAGTATTTT.

The chain is built from TRBV7-3 and TRBJ2-3; D unclear. The CDR3 runs to 15 residues. The ends were cut back, 0 bases at V and 6 bases at J, with 13 bases in the middle. Germline loops: CDR1 SGHTA, CDR2 FQGTGA. CDR3 sequence (DNA): TGTGCCAGCAGCTTAACGTATAGTGGTGGTGATACGCAGTATTTT. Translated: CASSLTYSGGDTQYF.

This clone was recorded only once. The chain joins TRBV5-4 to TRBJ2-2; 12 nucleotides align to TRBD2. The J segment lost 4 bases and the V segment lost 3 bases, leaving 4 bases of the junction unmatched. Germline loops: CDR1 SGHNT, CDR2 YYREEE (reference sequence). The CDR3 has 16 amino acids. CDR3 in amino acids: CASSSSGRAGTGELFF. The CDR3 DNA follows: TGTGCCAGCAGCTCTAGCGGGAGGGCGGGCACCGGGGAGCTGTTTTTT.

This clone has a handful of counts. The chain links TRBV30 to TRBJ1-5; TRBD1 matches 8 bases. CDR3 size: 17 residues. Per germline, CDR1 GTSNPN and CDR2 SVGIG (reference sequence). V shed 2 bases and J 0 bases; nucleotides not matched to a gene: 9. The CDR3 nucleotides read TGTGCCTGGAGTTCTCCCCGACAGGGGAATAGCAATCAGCCCCAGCATTTT. Residues: CAWSSPRQGNSNQPQHF. Variable domain in full (rest from reference TRBV30 and TRBJ1-5): SQTIHQWPATLVQPVGSPLSLECTVEGTSNPNLYWYRQAAGRGLQLLFYSVGIGQISSEVPQNLSASRPQDRQFILSSKKLLLSDSGFYLCAWSSPRQGNSNQPQHFGDGTRLSIL.

V gene TRBV4-1 combines with J gene TRBJ2-3; D is unclear. Trimming took off 4 bases at V and 0 bases at J, with 5 bases between the two ends. The germline V gene encodes CDR1 MGHRA and CDR2 YSYEKL. This CDR3 has 13 residues. Here the CDR3 reads CASSPTSTDTQYF. The CDR3 DNA follows: TGCGCCAGCAGCCCGACTAGCACAGATACGCAGTATTTT.

This chain uses TRBV4-1 with TRBJ2-7; D is unclear. This CDR3 is built from 13 residues. Deletions cut 4 bases from V and 6 bases from J, with 13 bases between. The germline gives CDR1 MGHRA, CDR2 YSYEKL. The CDR3 DNA reads as TGCGCCAGCAGCCTCACCCCCAGGTTCGAGCAGTACTTC. Protein sequence: CASSLTPRFEQYF.

The chain carries TRBV4-1 and TRBJ2-3; 8 bases fit TRBD2. J was trimmed by 0 bases and V by 0 bases; bases with no gene match: 11. CDR1 is MGHRA and CDR2 is YSYEKL in the germline V gene. The CDR3 contains 19 residues. Here the CDR3 reads CASSQEGRGGVKSTDTQYF. CDR3 nucleotides: TGCGCCAGCAGCCAAGAGGGACGGGGGGGAGTCAAGAGCACAGATACGCAGTATTTT.

The chain joins TRBV6-2 or TRBV6-3 to TRBJ2-3; 9 bases line up with TRBD1. J was trimmed by 4 bases and V by 1 base; bases with no gene match: 6. The germline gives CDR1 MNHEY, CDR2 SVGEGT. This CDR3 is built from 16 residues. The CDR3 DNA reads as TGTGCCAGCAGTTACTGGAGACAGGGGGACTCAGATACGCAGTATTTT. Translated, it gives CASSYWRQGDSDTQYF.

The chain joins TRBV19 to TRBJ2-1; 10 positions match TRBD2. With V trimmed by 8 bases and J by 5 bases, 6 bases remained unmatched. Germline CDR1 reads LNHDA; CDR2 reads SQIVND (reference sequence). The CDR3 is 14 amino acids. The CDR3 DNA follows: TGTGCCAGTGGAGCGGGGGGGGACAACAATGAGCAGTTCTTC. This sequence encodes CASGAGGDNNEQFF.

The genes are TRBV7-9 and TRBJ2-1, with 8 bases matching TRBD1. Looked up from germline, CDR1 is SEHNR and CDR2 is FQNEAQ (reference sequence). Germline trimming cut 5 bases from V and 1 base from J; bases unmatched to any gene: 4. This CDR3 is built from 15 residues. This chain's CDR3 is CASSTDRGSYNEQFF. CDR3 nucleotides: TGTGCCAGCAGCACCGACAGGGGTTCCTACAATGAGCAGTTCTTC.

This chain links TRBV28 with TRBJ1-6; weak D call: TRBD1 (6 bases). The CDR3 is made up of 14 amino acids. The V gene lost 5 bases and the J gene lost 9 bases, with 14 bases spanning the gap. From germline, CDR1 is MDHEN and CDR2 SYDVKM. The CDR3 DNA reads TGTGCCAGCAGTACAAGACAGGTTATTTCACCCCTCCACTTT. Protein product: CASSTRQVISPLHF. Combining the CDR3 with reference TRBV28 and TRBJ1-6 gives the whole variable domain DVKVTQSSRYLVKRTGEKVFLECVQDMDHENMFWYRQDPGLGLRLIYFSYDVKMKEKGDIPEGYSVSREKKERFSLILESASTNQTSMYLCASSTRQVISPLHFGNGTRLTVT.

The CDR3 nucleotides read TGTGCCAGTAGTATAGATCGCCTCGACCGGACATTCACAGATACGCAGTATTTT. Protein product: CASSIDRLDRTFTDTQYF. J is TRBJ2-3 and V is TRBV19, with a weak D call TRBD1 (5 bases). The germline CDR1 and CDR2 sequences are LNHDA and SQIVND (reference sequence). The CDR3 extends over 18 amino acids. V dropped 0 bases and J dropped 2 bases, with 18 bases sitting between them. The full variable domain, with the rest looked up from reference TRBV19 and TRBJ2-3, is DGGITQSPKYLFRKEGQNVTLSCEQNLNHDAMYWYRQDPGQGLRLIYYSQIVNDFQKGDIAEGYSVSREKKESFPLTVTSAQKNPTAFYLCASSIDRLDRTFTDTQYFGPGTRLTVL.

CDR3: CATSDAGTGVAGYEQYF. The CDR3 region has the DNA TGTGCCACCAGTGACGCCGGGACAGGGGTCGCCGGCTACGAGCAGTACTTC. This chain links TRBV24-1 with TRBJ2-7; 10 bases line up with TRBD1. Per the germline V gene, CDR1 is KGHDR and CDR2 is SFDVKD. There are 17 residues in the CDR3. The V and J ends lost 4 bases and 3 bases, in that order; junction bases with no gene match: 11.

V usage is TRBV28 and J usage is TRBJ2-3; 8 bases map to TRBD2. Germline V gene sequence: CDR1 MDHEN, CDR2 SYDVKM. The CDR3 has 16 amino acids. V was pared by 4 bases and J by 9 bases, with 15 bases of the junction left unmatched. In nucleotides, the CDR3 is TGTGCCAGCAGTTCCCAGGCCCCGGGGGGGGTCCTAACGCAGTATTTT. Translating it yields CASSSQAPGGVLTQYF.

The chain employs TRBV2 and TRBJ2-3; D might be TRBD2 (5 bases). The V end lost 4 bases, the J end lost 5 bases, and 10 bases lay between the germline ends. The CDR3 consists of 13 residues. The germline gives CDR1 SNHLY, CDR2 FYNNEI. The CDR3 DNA is TGTGCCAGCAGTGGGGCTAGCCGAGATACGCAGTATTTT. Protein product: CASSGASRDTQYF.